The rows below give T cell receptor beta chains drawn from one sample of a study of T cell responses to AZD1222 COVID-19 vaccine. TCRdb's copy holds only in-frame clones and misses some; the assay was immunoSEQ multiplex PCR. This table holds around 120,000 clones, less than 90% found once. The sequencing here drew on peripheral blood, taken on day 0 of AZD1222 vaccination. These receptors were taken from an adult in good health. Both conserved end residues are part of each CDR3. The D gene is left open where the match is weak. A row's size may be missing; if present it is once, few, many or a size class.

V gene	CDR3 length	D gene	J gene	clone size	CDR3 DNA	CDR3 protein
TRBV28	13	-	TRBJ1-1	-	TGTGCCAGCAGTTTATCCCCTTACACTGAAGCTTTCTTT	CASSLSPYTEAFF
TRBV6-5	13	-	TRBJ2-7	-	TGTGCCAGCAGTCCAGGGATTTCCTACGAGCAGTACTTC	CASSPGISYEQYF
TRBV12-3/TRBV12-4	12	-	TRBJ1-1	-	TGTGCCAGCACCCGCCCTATTCTAGGAGCTTTCTTT	CASTRPILGAFF
TRBV9	17	-	TRBJ1-6	-	TGTGCCAGCAGCCCCGATGAAGGGGATATATATAATTCACCCCTCCACTTT	CASSPDEGDIYNSPLHF
TRBV7-9	15	-	TRBJ2-3	-	TGTGCCAGCAGCCCATACGGGGGGCGCACAGATACGCAGTATTTT	CASSPYGGRTDTQYF
TRBV27	15	-	TRBJ1-2	-	TGTGCCAGCAGTTTATCTATCCAGACTAACTATGGCTACACCTTC	CASSLSIQTNYGYTF
TRBV6-5	12	-	TRBJ1-4	-	TGTGCCACCTCCGGCGGGCATGAAAAACTGTTTTTT	CATSGGHEKLFF
TRBV7-3	17	-	TRBJ2-2	-	TGTGCCAGCAGCCAAGCCCCGGCGAGGCGGGGCGAGCCGGAGCTGTTTTTT	CASSQAPARRGEPELFF
TRBV4-1	13	-	TRBJ2-7	-	TGCGCCAGCAGCCAAGAAGTAGGGTATGAGCAGTACTTC	CASSQEVGYEQYF
TRBV5-8	12	-	TRBJ2-2	-	TGTGCACCCGGGGACGGGACCGGGGAGCTGTTTTTT	CAPGDGTGELFF
TRBV28	15	TRBD1	TRBJ1-5	-	TGTGCCAGCACCGTCGGGGGGACAGGGAATCAGCCCCAGCATTTT	CASTVGGTGNQPQHF
TRBV3-1/TRBV3-2	14	TRBD1	TRBJ1-1	-	TGTGCCAGCAGCCAACAAGGGGGCAATACTGAAGCTTTCTTT	CASSQQGGNTEAFF
TRBV3-1/TRBV3-2	13	TRBD2	TRBJ2-1	-	TGTGCCAGCAGCCCGCTAGCGGGGGTTGAGCAGTTCTTC	CASSPLAGVEQFF
TRBV29-1	14	-	TRBJ2-3	-	TGCAGCGCATGGACGGGCCCAAGCACAGATACGCAGTATTTT	CSAWTGPSTDTQYF
TRBV28	14	TRBD1	TRBJ1-5	-	TGTGCCAGCAGCTTTGACAGGGTCAAGCAGCCCCAGCATTTT	CASSFDRVKQPQHF
TRBV27	14	TRBD2	TRBJ2-7	-	TGTGCCAGCAGTTTAATAGCGGGAGGGTACGAGCAGTACTTC	CASSLIAGGYEQYF
TRBV28	14	-	TRBJ1-1	-	TGTGCCAGCAGTCCAGGACGGAGGAACACTGAAGCTTTCTTT	CASSPGRRNTEAFF
TRBV19	11	-	TRBJ1-1	-	TGTGCCATCCCGCACGCCACTGAAGCTTTCTTT	CAIPHATEAFF
TRBV28	14	TRBD1	TRBJ1-2	-	TGTGCCAGCAGTTTGACAGGGGGCGCAGGGGGCTACACCTTC	CASSLTGGAGGYTF
TRBV27	14	-	TRBJ1-4	once	TGTGCCAGCAGTCCAGGGACAACGACCGAAAAACTGTTTTTT	CASSPGTTTEKLFF
TRBV19	12	-	TRBJ1-2	-	TGTGCCAGTTCTACGGGGACACATGGCTACACCTTC	CASSTGTHGYTF
TRBV5-4	13	-	TRBJ2-7	-	TGTGCCAGCGTTGGCGGGATTCTGGGGGAGCAGTACTTC	CASVGGILGEQYF
TRBV5-6	16	-	TRBJ2-2	-	TGTGCCAGCAGCTTGGGCCCGGGACTGGTCACCGGGGAGCTGTTTTTT	CASSLGPGLVTGELFF
TRBV7-3	14	-	TRBJ2-3	once	TGTGCCAGCAGCTTAGGGAGAACCACAGATACGCAGTATTTT	CASSLGRTTDTQYF
TRBV9	15	-	TRBJ2-2	-	TGTGCCAGCAGCCGGCCGCTACGGGGGACCGGGGAGCTGTTTTTT	CASSRPLRGTGELFF
TRBV7-2	13	-	TRBJ1-5	few	TGTGCCAGCAGCCCGGGACGATATCAGCCCCAGCATTTT	CASSPGRYQPQHF
TRBV15	14	-	TRBJ2-5	-	TGTGCCACCAGCAGAAGGGGGAATAAAGAGACCCAGTACTTC	CATSRRGNKETQYF
TRBV5-1	13	-	TRBJ1-2	-	TGCGCCAGCAGCTTGGGGGAACTCTATGGCTACACCTTC	CASSLGELYGYTF
TRBV7-9	15	-	TRBJ1-4	-	TGTGCCAGCAGCCCCTCCTCTCAACCTAATGAAAAACTGTTTTTT	CASSPSSQPNEKLFF
TRBV7-2	15	TRBD1	TRBJ1-3	-	TGTGCCAGCAGCTTAGGAGACAGGGCTGGAAACACCATATATTTT	CASSLGDRAGNTIYF
TRBV5-4	11	-	TRBJ1-3	-	TGTGCCAGCATATCCGGAAACACCATATATTTT	CASISGNTIYF
TRBV7-6	17	-	TRBJ2-1	once	TGTGCCAGCAGCCTAGCGCGACAGACAGGGTTATACAATGAGCAGTTCTTC	CASSLARQTGLYNEQFF
TRBV2	13	-	TRBJ1-6	once	TGTGCCAGCAGTGAGGGCACTTCTTCACCCCTCCACTTT	CASSEGTSSPLHF
TRBV4-1	16	TRBD1	TRBJ1-4	-	TGCGCCAGCAGCCGGGTTTCAGGGGGCGCGGGAGAAAAACTGTTTTTT	CASSRVSGGAGEKLFF
TRBV5-4	17	TRBD1	TRBJ2-7	-	TGTGCCAGCAGCCCGGGGGCAGGGGGCCACCCCTCCTACGAGCAGTACTTC	CASSPGAGGHPSYEQYF
TRBV10-3	16	-	TRBJ1-1	-	TGTGCCATCAGTGAGTCGGAGGCAGGAATGAACACTGAAGCTTTCTTT	CAISESEAGMNTEAFF
TRBV6-2/TRBV6-3	15	TRBD1	TRBJ1-1	few	TGTGCCAGCAGTTTGTCCGGACAGGGAGAAACTGAAGCTTTCTTT	CASSLSGQGETEAFF